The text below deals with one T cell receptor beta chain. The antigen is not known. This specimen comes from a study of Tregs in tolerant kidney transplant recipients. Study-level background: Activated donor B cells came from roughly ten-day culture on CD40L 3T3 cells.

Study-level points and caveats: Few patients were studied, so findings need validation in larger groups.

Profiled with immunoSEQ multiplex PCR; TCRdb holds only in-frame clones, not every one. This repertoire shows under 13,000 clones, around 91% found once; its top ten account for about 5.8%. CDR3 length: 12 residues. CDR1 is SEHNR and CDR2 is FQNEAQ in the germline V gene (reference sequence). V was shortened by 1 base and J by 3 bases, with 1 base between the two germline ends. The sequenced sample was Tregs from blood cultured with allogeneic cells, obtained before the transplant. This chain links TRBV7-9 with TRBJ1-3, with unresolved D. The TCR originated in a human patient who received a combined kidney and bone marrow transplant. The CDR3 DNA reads TGTGCCAGCAGCTTAGGTGGAAACACCATATATTTT. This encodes CASSLGGNTIYF.